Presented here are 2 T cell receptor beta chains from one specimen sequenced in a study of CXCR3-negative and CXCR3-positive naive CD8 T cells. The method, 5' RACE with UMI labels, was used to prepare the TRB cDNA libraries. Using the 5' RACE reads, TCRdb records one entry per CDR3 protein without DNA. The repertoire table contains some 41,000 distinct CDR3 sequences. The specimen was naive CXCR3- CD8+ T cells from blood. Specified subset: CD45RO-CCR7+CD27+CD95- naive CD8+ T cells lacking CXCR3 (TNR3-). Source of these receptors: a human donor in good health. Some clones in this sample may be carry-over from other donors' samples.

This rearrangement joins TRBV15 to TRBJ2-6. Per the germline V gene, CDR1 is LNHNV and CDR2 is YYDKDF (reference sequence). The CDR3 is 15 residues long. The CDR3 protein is CATSSGDSGANVLTF.

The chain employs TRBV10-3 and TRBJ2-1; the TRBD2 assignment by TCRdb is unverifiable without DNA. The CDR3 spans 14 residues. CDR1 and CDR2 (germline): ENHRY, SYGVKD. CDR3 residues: CATKTRTDYNEQFF.